One sample yielded the 28 T cell receptor beta chains listed below, sequenced in a study of blood T cell repertoires in COVID-19. The table came from immunoSEQ multiplex PCR; TCRdb's copy has only in-frame clones and leaves some out. The sample comprises about 20,000 clones, 70% to 90% of which are singletons, and about 5% rests with the top ten. The material sequenced was PBMCs or T cells enriched from blood (not recorded which). All receptors come from a woman in her 30s who had recovered from COVID-19.

A few counts support this clone. The J gene is TRBJ2-5, the V gene TRBV28; maybe TRBD2 (6 bases). The germline V and J ends were trimmed by 3 bases and 7 bases, with 9 bases remaining between them. This CDR3 contains 12 residues. Germline CDR1 and CDR2: MDHEN and SYDVKM. The CDR3 here is CASSFRGSTQYF. As DNA, the CDR3 is TGTGCCAGCAGTTTTCGGGGGTCGACCCAGTACTTC.

The gene calls are TRBV5-4 and TRBJ2-2; 11 nucleotides match TRBD2. CDR1 SGHNT and CDR2 YYREEE come from the germline V gene (reference sequence). V gave up 0 bases and J gave up 6 bases; unmatched junction bases: 1. The CDR3 runs 15 residues. Written as DNA, the CDR3 is TGTGCCAGCAGCTTGGTTAGCGGGGGGGCCGGGGAGCTGTTTTTT. Encoded protein: CASSLVSGGAGELFF.

The chain combines TRBV13 with TRBJ1-4; 11 bases are a match to TRBD1. The V and J ends lost 6 bases and 5 bases, in that order; junction bases with no gene match: 5. CDR1 PRHDT and CDR2 FYEKMQ come from the germline V gene (reference sequence). The CDR3 has 15 amino acids. Here the CDR3 DNA reads TGTGCCAGCAGGGAAGGGACAGGGGGGAATGAAAAACTGTTTTTT. Translated, it gives CASREGTGGNEKLFF.

The rearrangement uses TRBV7-9 and TRBJ2-7, with TRBD1 matching over 8 bases. In germline, CDR1 is SEHNR, CDR2 FQNEAQ (reference sequence). V was clipped by 8 bases and J by 5 bases; unmatched bases: 26. The CDR3 has 19 residues. The CDR3 loop reads CASSILNPWTGPMIDEQYF. The CDR3 DNA follows: TGTGCCAGCTCTATACTAAACCCCTGGACAGGGCCCATGATCGACGAGCAGTACTTC.

This chain uses TRBV9 with TRBJ2-5; D possibly corresponds to TRBD2 (5 bases). V lost 0 bases and J 2 bases, leaving 17 bases between the germline ends. Germline loops: CDR1 SGDLS, CDR2 YYNGEE. This CDR3 has 17 amino acids. The DNA for the CDR3 is TGTGCCAGCAGCGTAGGGTTGGACGGGGAACGGCAAGAGACCCAGTACTTC. The encoded protein is CASSVGLDGERQETQYF.

The rearrangement links TRBV30 to TRBJ1-2; D is unclear. Germline assignment: CDR1 GTSNPN and CDR2 SVGIG (reference sequence). The CDR3 runs to 15 residues. V lost 0 bases and J lost 7, with 18 bases in between. CDR3 bases: TGTGCCTGGAGTGTACTGGTCGGCGGTCTTGGTGGCTACACCTTC. Encoded protein: CAWSVLVGGLGGYTF.

The chain is built from TRBV19 and TRBJ1-5, with TRBD1 matching 7 bases. Germline V gene lookup returns CDR1 LNHDA and CDR2 SQIVND (reference sequence). The CDR3 loop spans 15 amino acids. V was pared by 5 bases and J by 2 bases, with 6 bases of the junction left unmatched. The chain's CDR3 is CASSSRTGGNQPQHF. DNA of the CDR3: TGTGCCAGTAGTTCCAGGACAGGAGGCAATCAGCCCCAGCATTTT.

The J gene is TRBJ1-2, the V gene TRBV29-1; TRBD1 matches at 7 bases. Losses at the gene ends were 3 bases for V and 2 bases for J; bases not matched to a gene: 3. CDR1 SQVTM and CDR2 ANQGSEA come from the germline V gene. The CDR3 runs 13 residues. The CDR3 sequence: CSVDLGQNYGYTF. CDR3 in DNA: TGCAGCGTTGACTTGGGACAGAACTATGGCTACACCTTC.

The chain has TRBV9 and TRBJ2-3; TRBD2 agrees at 10 bases. Germline V CDR1 and CDR2: SGDLS, YYNGEE. V lost 4 bases and J lost 2; bases outside the gene matches: 13. The CDR3 sequence is 18 residues long. The CDR3 here is CASSPRLGAGGFTDTQYF. The CDR3 nucleotides read TGTGCCAGCAGCCCTCGCCTCGGAGCGGGGGGGTTCACAGATACGCAGTATTTT. The full variable domain, in which reference TRBV9 and TRBJ2-3 provide the parts outside the CDR3, is DSGVTQTPKHLITATGQRVTLRCSPRSGDLSVYWYQQSLDQGLQFLIQYYNGEERAKGNILERFSAQQFPDLHSELNLSSLELGDSALYFCASSPRLGAGGFTDTQYFGPGTRLTVL.

The chain links TRBV7-2 to TRBJ2-7; D is possibly TRBD2 (5 bases). Germline V lookup: CDR1 SGHTA, CDR2 FQGNSA. The CDR3 totals 14 residues. V dropped 5 bases and J dropped 3 bases, with 14 bases sitting between them. CDR3 residues: CASSSGGTFYEQYF. DNA for the CDR3: TGTGCCAGCAGCAGCGGTGGCACGTTCTACGAGCAGTACTTC.

The gene calls are TRBV7-2 and TRBJ1-1; 7 bases fit TRBD1. J gave up 6 bases and V 5 bases, and 3 bases lay outside the gene matches. The CDR3 has 12 amino acids. Per germline, CDR1 SGHTA and CDR2 FQGNSA. The CDR3 DNA is TGTGCCAGCAGCACGACAGGGCCTGAAGCTTTCTTT. Amino acids: CASSTTGPEAFF.

The V gene is TRBV7-9, the J gene TRBJ1-5; D possibly corresponds to TRBD1 (6 bases). V was cut by 5 bases and J by 7 bases, with 15 bases left in between. This CDR3 has 14 amino acids. Germline V gene data show CDR1 as SEHNR and CDR2 as FQNEAQ (reference sequence). The CDR3 region has the DNA TGTGCCAGCAGCCTTCAGGGGAATAACCAGCCCCAGCATTTT. As protein: CASSLQGNNQPQHF.

V usage is TRBV7-7 and J usage is TRBJ2-3; TRBD2 matches at 10 bases. In germline, CDR1 is SSHAT, CDR2 FNYEAQ (reference sequence). With 5 bases clipped from V and 3 bases from J, the junction kept 2 bases outside the gene matches. This CDR3 region has 14 residues. CDR3 nucleotides: TGTGCCAGCAGCAAACTAGCGGGGACAGATACGCAGTATTTT. Protein sequence: CASSKLAGTDTQYF.

V is TRBV9 and J is TRBJ1-2; 10 bases line up with TRBD1. Trimming at V came to 4 bases and at J to 8 bases, leaving 11 bases not matched to a gene. The V gene's germline CDR1 is SGDLS and CDR2 YYNGEE. The CDR3 contains 15 residues. CDR3 DNA: TGTGCCAGCAGCCCAGGGGGGACAGGGGTCGGCGGCTACACCTTC. It translates to CASSPGGTGVGGYTF.

The chain carries TRBV28 and TRBJ1-1, with 9 bases fitting TRBD1. Germline CDR1 and CDR2: MDHEN and SYDVKM. The CDR3 has 16 amino acids. The ends lost 6 bases at V and 1 base at J; junction bases unmatched: 9. The CDR3, as DNA: TGTGCCAGCAGAAATTTAGCGGGACAGGGGAACACTGAAGCTTTCTTT. It codes for CASRNLAGQGNTEAFF.

The rearrangement uses TRBV6-5 and TRBJ2-2, with 7 positions matching TRBD2. V lost 7 bases, J lost 2 bases, and 7 bases stayed unmatched. Germline loops: CDR1 MNHEY, CDR2 SVGAGI. The CDR3 runs 15 residues. CDR3 loop: CASTATSLNTGELFF. In DNA form, the CDR3 reads TGTGCCAGCACCGCGACTAGCTTAAACACCGGGGAGCTGTTTTTT.

The rearrangement uses TRBV7-2 and TRBJ2-2; D is unresolved. CDR1 SGHTA and CDR2 FQGNSA come from the germline V gene. V lost 5 bases and J 2 bases, leaving 9 bases between the germline ends. The CDR3 is made up of 14 amino acids. CDR3 bases: TGTGCCAGCAGCCCCGGCGGAAACACCGGGGAGCTGTTTTTT. Its protein is CASSPGGNTGELFF.

V usage is TRBV27 and J usage is TRBJ1-2; D is perhaps TRBD1 (6 bases). Germline V lookup: CDR1 MNHEY, CDR2 SMNVEV (reference sequence). This CDR3 has 16 amino acids. The V and J ends lost 0 bases and 4 bases respectively, with 15 bases between them. CDR3 sequence (DNA): TGTGCCAGCAGTTTATCGGATACAGGGAGGGCCTATGGCTACACCTTC. Amino acid sequence: CASSLSDTGRAYGYTF.

V is TRBV3-1 (or the pseudogene TRBV3-2) and J is TRBJ2-1, with TRBD2 identical over 8 bases. V dropped 4 bases and J dropped 2; count of bases not matched to a gene: 4. Germline V gives CDR1 LGHDT, CDR2 YNNKEL (reference sequence). This CDR3 is 15 amino acids long. CDR3 amino acids: CASSRAGGTYNEQFF. CDR3 nucleotide sequence: TGTGCCAGCAGCCGGGCGGGGGGTACCTACAATGAGCAGTTCTTC.

V gene TRBV2 combines with J gene TRBJ2-7, with D unclear. The CDR3 length is 11 residues. CDR1 SNHLY and CDR2 FYNNEI come from the germline V gene. The V end lost 4 bases, the J end lost 6 bases, and 7 bases lay between the germline ends. Here the CDR3 reads CASSGKAEQYF. The CDR3 bases are TGTGCCAGCAGTGGAAAAGCCGAGCAGTACTTC.

The chain links TRBV21-1 to TRBJ1-5; whether TRBD1, the table's D call, matches the DNA was not checked. TRBV21-1 is recorded as a pseudogene. There are 19 residues in the CDR3. Here the CDR3 DNA reads TGTGCCAGCAGCAAAGCTGGGACAGGGCACGGTGGAGGCAATCAGCCCCAGCATTTT. Protein sequence: CASSKAGTGHGGGNQPQHF.

The V gene is TRBV5-1, the J gene TRBJ2-7; unclear D gene. Germline CDR1 is SGHRS and CDR2 is YFSETQ. The CDR3 is 13 residues long. V gave up 0 bases and J gave up 3 bases, with 7 bases separating them. The CDR3 sequence: CASSLGDNYEQYF. The CDR3, as DNA: TGCGCCAGCAGCTTGGGTGACAACTACGAGCAGTACTTC.

The chain combines TRBV28 with TRBJ2-1; D remains unclear. Trimming removed 2 bases from V and 0 bases from J, with 5 bases in between. CDR1 is MDHEN, CDR2 SYDVKM, per germline. CDR3 length: 14 residues. In nucleotides, the CDR3 is TGTGCCAGCAGTTTAAGCGACTCCTACAATGAGCAGTTCTTC. It codes for CASSLSDSYNEQFF. The variable domain in full, completed from reference TRBV28 and TRBJ2-1, reads DVKVTQSSRYLVKRTGEKVFLECVQDMDHENMFWYRQDPGLGLRLIYFSYDVKMKEKGDIPEGYSVSREKKERFSLILESASTNQTSMYLCASSLSDSYNEQFFGPGTRLTVL.

The J gene is TRBJ1-2, the V gene TRBV6-5; D uncertain. CDR1 and CDR2 from the germline V gene are MNHEY and SVGAGI. CDR3 length: 16 amino acids. The V gene lost 6 bases and the J gene lost 4 bases, with 21 bases spanning the gap. DNA for the CDR3: TGTGCCAGCAGCTACACACAGCCGGCCAAGCTCTATGGCTACACCTTC. It codes for CASSYTQPAKLYGYTF.

The chain links TRBV3-1 (or the pseudogene TRBV3-2) to TRBJ1-1; 10 bases agree with TRBD1. V shed 6 bases, J shed 4 bases, and the junction held 2 bases outside the gene matches. The CDR3 extends over 13 amino acids. The V gene's germline CDR1 is LGHDT and CDR2 YNNKEL (reference sequence). CDR3 bases: TGTGCCAGCAGTCGGACAGGGGGCACTGAAGCTTTCTTT. It codes for CASSRTGGTEAFF.

The chain carries TRBV7-8 and TRBJ2-6, with 8 positions matching TRBD1. CDR1 and CDR2 (germline): SGHVS, FQNEAQ. This CDR3 contains 18 residues. V lost 2 bases and J lost 2; bases outside the gene matches: 8. CDR3 protein: CASSLIRGRVAGANVLTF. CDR3 in DNA: TGTGCCAGCAGCTTAATCAGGGGGCGCGTCGCTGGGGCCAACGTCCTGACTTTC. The entire variable domain, with the rest obtained from reference TRBV7-8 and TRBJ2-6, is as follows: GAGVSQSPRYKVAKRGQDVALRCDPISGHVSLFWYQQALGQGPEFLTYFQNEAQLDKSGLPSDRFFAERPEGSVSTLKIQRTQQEDSAVYLCASSLIRGRVAGANVLTFGAGSRLTVL.

This clone was seen more than once but under ten times. The chain combines TRBV11-3 with TRBJ2-1, with 7 bases aligning to TRBD1. The CDR3 is made up of 16 amino acids. CDR1 and CDR2 (germline): SGHNT, YENEEA. V lost 1 base to trimming and J lost 7 bases; unmatched junction nucleotides: 10. The chain's CDR3 is CASSLGETGYMNEQFF. The CDR3 DNA reads TGTGCCAGCAGCTTAGGGGAGACAGGGTATATGAATGAGCAGTTCTTC.

This clone was counted a few times. The chain joins TRBV19 to TRBJ1-2, with D unresolved. The CDR3 length is 13 residues. CDR1 LNHDA and CDR2 SQIVND come from the germline V gene (reference sequence). V lost 7 bases to trimming and J lost 9 bases, with 18 bases between them. The CDR3 DNA reads as TGTGCCAGTAAAGGCAGAATTGGGCCTCGCTACACCTTC. This codes for CASKGRIGPRYTF.